The present entry profiles one T cell receptor (beta chain) with its context. This sample is drawn from a study of T cell changes during pregnancy in multiple sclerosis. The method was immunoSEQ multiplex PCR; TCRdb's version includes in-frame clones alone and lacks a portion of them. The repertoire holds about 67,000 clones, with just over 90% as singletons. CDR1 is SGHTA and CDR2 is FQGNSA in the germline V gene. V lost 1 base, J lost 1 base, and 10 bases lay in between. CDR3 length: 15 amino acids. J is TRBJ2-5 and V is TRBV7-2, with D possibly matching TRBD2 (5 bases). This TCR derives from a female donor with multiple sclerosis, enrolled in a pregnancy study. This specimen consisted of peripheral blood, obtained in the second trimester of pregnancy. Here the CDR3 reads CASSLGGLPQETQYF. CDR3 coding DNA: TGTGCCAGCAGCTTAGGAGGGCTACCCCAAGAGACCCAGTACTTC. Looking up the rest from reference TRBV7-2 and TRBJ2-5 gives the full variable domain: GAGVSQSPSNKVTEKGKDVELRCDPISGHTALYWYRQSLGQGLEFLIYFQGNSAPDKSGLPSDRFSAERTGGSVSTLTIQRTQQEDSAVYLCASSLGGLPQETQYFGPGTRLLVL.